Each of the 30 T cell receptor beta chains below was sequenced from the same sample in a study of human T cells and chemical hapten exposure. The sample's time point: patch test 2, 6 weeks after DPC sensitization. The treatment was: therapeutic diphenylcyclopropenone sensitization with weekly scalp DPC. TCRdb passed the RACE reads through MiXCR, listing each CDR3 protein once. The sample contains roughly 24,000 distinct CDR3 sequences, over 8.5% of which appear only once. The sample consisted of whole blood, taken in connection with sensitization to the hapten diphenylcyclopropenone (DPC). Source of these receptors: a young man with alopecia areata. Some clones in this sample may be carry-over from other donors' samples.

This clonotype has only a few counts. This chain links TRBV12-3 or TRBV12-4 with TRBJ2-1; no reliable D call. The V gene lost 0 bases and the J gene lost 6 bases, with 6 bases spanning the gap. CDR3 size: 13 residues. CDR3 region: CASSLAGTNEQFF. The CDR3 bases are TGTGCCAGCAGTTTAGCGGGAACCAATGAGCAGTTCTTC.

This clonotype came up a few times. The chain combines TRBV19 with TRBJ1-5; D gene ambiguous. The germline V gene encodes CDR1 LNHDA and CDR2 SQIVND (reference sequence). CDR3 size: 14 residues. Trimming took 8 bases from V and 3 from J, leaving 14 bases between them. The CDR3 reads CASSTGGDNQPQHF. The DNA of the CDR3 is TGTGCCAGTTCAACCGGCGGCGACAATCAGCCCCAGCATTTT.

This clonotype was seen only a few times. V and J are TRBV10-2 and TRBJ2-6; 9 bases map to TRBD2. The length of the CDR3 is 18 residues. Germline V gene lookup returns CDR1 WSHSY and CDR2 SAAADI. Trimming at V came to 4 bases and at J to 0 bases, leaving 7 bases not matched to a gene. The CDR3 loop reads CASSVIAGANSGANVLTF. The CDR3 nucleotides read TGCGCCAGCAGTGTAATAGCGGGGGCGAACTCTGGGGCCAACGTCCTGACTTTC.

This clonotype was found many times. The chain joins TRBV20-1 to TRBJ2-4, with no clear D. The germline V and J ends were trimmed by 3 bases and 0 bases, with 12 bases remaining between them. The V gene's germline CDR1 is DFQATT and CDR2 SNEGSKA (reference sequence). This CDR3 spans 15 amino acids. The CDR3, as DNA: TGCAGTGCTAGCGTCCCGGATCTAGCCAAAAACATTCAGTACTTC. Encoded protein: CSASVPDLAKNIQYF.

This clonotype was recorded many times. CDR3 sequence (DNA): TGTGCCAGCAGCTCCGCCTTAGAAGGCCAGGGGGGAACCTATGGCTACACCTTC. It specifies CASSSALEGQGGTYGYTF. V is TRBV13 and J is TRBJ1-2; 7 positions agree with TRBD1. V was clipped by 4 bases and J by 4 bases; unmatched bases: 18. CDR1 is PRHDT, CDR2 FYEKMQ, per germline (reference sequence). The CDR3 has 18 residues.

This clonotype has a handful of counts. V and J are TRBV12-3 or TRBV12-4 and TRBJ1-4; D remains ambiguous. Trimming left V 3 bases short and J 5 bases short, with 13 bases between. The CDR3 loop spans 15 amino acids. The CDR3 region is CASSFWGQLNEKLFF. CDR3 nucleotides: TGTGCCAGCAGTTTTTGGGGTCAGCTGAATGAAAAACTGTTTTTT.

On this clonotype itself: This may arise from a read error, as a much more abundant clone is one base away. The V and J genes are TRBV4-3 and TRBJ1-2; possibly TRBD1 for D (6 bases). CDR1 and CDR2 from the germline V gene are LGHNA and YSLEER. V shed 0 bases and J shed 4 bases, with 15 bases lying between them. This CDR3 spans 16 amino acids. The CDR3 DNA is TGCGCCAGCAGCCAAGATGGCGGGGGGACATTCTATGGCTACACCTTC. It is translated as CASSQDGGGTFYGYTF.

This clonotype was recorded many times. This chain connects TRBV19 to TRBJ1-2; TRBD1 aligns across 10 bases. After removal of 7 bases from V and 0 bases from J, the junction contained 5 bases not matched to a gene. Germline CDR1 LNHDA, CDR2 SQIVND (reference sequence). The CDR3 is 15 residues long. This chain's CDR3 is CASTTTGGPNYGYTF. In DNA form, the CDR3 reads TGTGCCAGTACCACGACAGGGGGCCCTAACTATGGCTACACCTTC.

This clonotype has a handful of counts. The J gene is TRBJ1-6, the V gene TRBV7-9; D is perhaps TRBD1 (6 bases). V lost 3 bases and J lost 7, with 16 bases in between. The germline V gene encodes CDR1 SEHNR and CDR2 FQNEAQ (reference sequence). CDR3 length: 16 amino acids. The CDR3: CASSLDSQSQNSPLHF. CDR3 bases: TGTGCCAGCAGCTTGGACAGTCAAAGCCAAAATTCACCCCTCCACTTT.

This clonotype was counted between two and nine times. The V call is TRBV6-2 or TRBV6-3, the J call TRBJ2-3; D may be TRBD2 (7 bases). Germline lookup yields CDR1 MNHEY and CDR2 SVGEGT. This CDR3 region has 16 residues. V dropped 6 bases and J dropped 5 bases, with 21 bases sitting between them. The CDR3: CASSSRAGALGDTQYF. CDR3 nucleotides: TGTGCCAGCAGCTCCCGGGCGGGGGCCCTCGGAGATACGCAGTATTTT.

At least ten counts were recorded for this clonotype. This sequence joins TRBV20-1 and TRBJ1-5, with D hard to call. The CDR3 consists of 12 residues. Germline values: CDR1 DFQATT, CDR2 SNEGSKA (reference sequence). V was trimmed by 3 bases and J by 6 bases, leaving 9 bases between them. This CDR3 is CSASEVGQPQHF. The CDR3 DNA reads TGCAGTGCTAGCGAGGTGGGTCAGCCCCAGCATTTT.

Only a few counts were recorded for this clonotype. V gene TRBV19 combines with J gene TRBJ1-4; 8 nucleotides line up with TRBD1. Looked up from germline, CDR1 is LNHDA and CDR2 is SQIVND (reference sequence). The ends lost 7 bases at V and 11 bases at J; junction bases unmatched: 12. The CDR3 totals 14 residues. CDR3 nucleotides: TGTGCCAGTACTCCCGGACAGGGAATACCTAAACTGTTTTTT. Protein product: CASTPGQGIPKLFF.

The rearrangement joins TRBV12-3 or TRBV12-4 to TRBJ2-7; D gene unclear. The ends were cut back, 6 bases at V and 7 bases at J, with 16 bases in the middle. This CDR3 contains 13 residues. The CDR3 here is CASRSGSLGEQYF. The DNA for the CDR3 is TGTGCCAGCAGGTCCGGGTCTCTGGGAGAGCAGTACTTC.

The chain combines TRBV4-3 with TRBJ1-1; TRBD1 agrees at 8 bases. After removal of 1 base from V and 0 bases from J, the junction contained 1 base not matched to a gene. This CDR3 has 15 amino acids. CDR1 LGHNA and CDR2 YSLEER come from the germline V gene. The CDR3 loop is CASSQGQGLNTEAFF. CDR3 nucleotides: TGCGCCAGCAGCCAAGGACAGGGGTTGAACACTGAAGCTTTCTTT.

The chain employs TRBV12-3 or TRBV12-4 and TRBJ2-2; D is unclear. CDR3 length equals 14 residues. V was clipped by 3 bases and J by 1 base, with 6 bases between them. The chain's CDR3 is CASSFPGNTGELFF. DNA for the CDR3: TGTGCCAGCAGTTTCCCAGGGAACACCGGGGAGCTGTTTTTT.

The chain couples TRBV5-5 to TRBJ1-2; TRBD1 agrees at 7 bases. The J segment lost 7 bases and the V segment lost 4 bases, leaving 16 bases of the junction unmatched. The CDR3 runs to 16 residues. Per germline, CDR1 SGHKS and CDR2 YYEKEE (reference sequence). CDR3 protein: CASSTSGTEGFRGYTF. In nucleotides, the CDR3 is TGTGCCAGCAGCACATCCGGGACAGAGGGGTTTCGTGGCTACACCTTC.

There are many counts of this clonotype. V is TRBV6-4 and J is TRBJ1-5; possibly TRBD1 for D (5 bases). V lost 0 bases and J 7 bases, leaving 10 bases between the germline ends. There are 14 residues in the CDR3. Germline-derived CDR1 and CDR2 are MRHNA and SNTAGT. The CDR3 protein is CASSDSYGGQPQHF. The CDR3 region has the DNA TGTGCCAGCAGTGACTCTTATGGGGGACAGCCCCAGCATTTT.

This clonotype was observed a few times. The chain combines TRBV20-1 with TRBJ1-4; 8 bases match TRBD1. With 6 bases clipped from V and 7 bases from J, the junction kept 7 bases outside the gene matches. The germline V gene has CDR1 DFQATT and CDR2 SNEGSKA (reference sequence). CDR3 length equals 13 residues. The CDR3 reads CSAHTGGGEKLFF. The CDR3 bases are TGCAGTGCCCACACAGGGGGAGGTGAAAAACTGTTTTTT.

The V call is TRBV11-3, the J call TRBJ1-3; 8 bases agree with TRBD1. Trimming at V came to 5 bases and at J to 8 bases, leaving 17 bases not matched to a gene. The CDR3 is made up of 17 amino acids. CDR1 and CDR2 from the germline V gene are SGHNT and YENEEA. CDR3 nucleotides: TGTGCCAGCAGCGATGGACAGGGAATTTTTAGCGGTGACACCATATATTTT. Protein: CASSDGQGIFSGDTIYF.

This clonotype was observed at least ten times. The chain is built from TRBV6-2 or TRBV6-3 and TRBJ1-5; D ambiguous. This CDR3 spans 16 amino acids. Germline CDR1 reads MNHEY; CDR2 reads SVGEGT. V gave up 4 bases and J gave up 6 bases, with 19 bases separating them. The CDR3 region is CASSFVLISMLQPQHF. CDR3 coding DNA: TGTGCCAGCAGTTTCGTCCTGATCTCAATGCTTCAGCCCCAGCATTTT.

The CDR3 sequence: CASSPGAAATDTQYF. CDR3 in DNA: TGTGCCAGCAGCCCAGGAGCGGCAGCGACAGATACGCAGTATTTT. The J gene is TRBJ2-3, the V gene TRBV7-9, with D tentatively TRBD2 (5 bases). The V end was cut by 5 bases, the J end by 3 bases, with 15 bases between. CDR3 size: 15 residues. Germline V gene sequence: CDR1 SEHNR, CDR2 FQNEAQ (reference sequence). Based on the CDR3 plus reference TRBV7-9 and TRBJ2-3, the full variable domain is DTGVSQNPRHKITKRGQNVTFRCDPISEHNRLYWYRQTLGQGPEFLTYFQNEAQLEKSRLLSDRFSAERPKGSFSTLEIQRTEQGDSAMYLCASSPGAAATDTQYFGPGTRLTVL.

This clonotype was observed many times. The genes are TRBV4-1 and TRBJ2-1; no reliable D call. This CDR3 spans 13 amino acids. Deletions cut 0 bases from V and 14 bases from J, with 14 bases between. Germline loops: CDR1 MGHRA, CDR2 YSYEKL. Written as DNA, the CDR3 is TGCGCCAGCAGCCAAGAAGAAGGCGGTCCGGAGTTCTTC. This encodes CASSQEEGGPEFF.

This clonotype turned up a few times. This chain joins TRBV7-2 and TRBJ1-2; D remains ambiguous. Germline V gene lookup returns CDR1 SGHTA and CDR2 FQGNSA. The V end lost 1 base, the J end lost 2 bases, and 5 bases lay between the germline ends. This CDR3 is 13 amino acids long. CDR3 amino acids: CASSLDQNYGYTF. The DNA of the CDR3 is TGTGCCAGCAGCTTAGATCAGAACTATGGCTACACCTTC.

This clonotype was seen many times. No conserved phenylalanine or tryptophan is present at the end of the CDR3, so a read error is the likely explanation. The limits of the CDR3 on the DNA are not certain, so only TCRdb's listed CDR3 is given. The chain is built from TRBV6-1 and TRBJ2-7. Including both end residues, the CDR3 is 11 amino acids long. The germline V gene has CDR1 MNHNS and CDR2 SASEGT. CDR3 protein: CASSEESGLQH.

This clonotype was recorded many times. The CDR3 loop is CASRAKGGQVNTEAFF. DNA for the CDR3: TGTGCCAGCAGGGCTAAGGGCGGTCAAGTGAACACTGAAGCTTTCTTT. This chain uses TRBV2 with TRBJ1-1; no clear D gene. The CDR3 runs to 16 residues. Trimming shortened V by 6 bases and J by 0 bases, and 17 bases separated the two germline ends. CDR1 SNHLY and CDR2 FYNNEI come from the germline V gene.

The chain links TRBV20-1 to TRBJ2-7, with no clear D. Per the germline V gene, CDR1 is DFQATT and CDR2 is SNEGSKA (reference sequence). The CDR3 runs 13 residues. The V end lost 0 bases, the J end lost 3 bases, and 9 bases lay between the germline ends. The CDR3 is CSAREERSYEQYF. The CDR3 DNA reads TGCAGTGCTAGAGAGGAACGGAGCTACGAGCAGTACTTC.

This clonotype was observed a handful of times. The chain combines TRBV19 with TRBJ1-2, with D hard to call. The CDR3 totals 15 residues. Between the trimmed V and J ends, which lost 0 bases and 7 bases, there was a span of 15 bases. Germline lookup yields CDR1 LNHDA and CDR2 SQIVND (reference sequence). In DNA, the CDR3 is TGTGCCAGTAGTATAGATCGGGGTACCCTCCCTGGCTACACCTTC. Protein sequence: CASSIDRGTLPGYTF.

The table lists this clonotype with many counts. This chain joins TRBV11-2 and TRBJ2-7; D gene ambiguous. Germline CDR1 and CDR2: SGHAT and FQNNGV. V shed 5 bases and J shed 2 bases, with 16 bases lying between them. CDR3 length equals 15 residues. The CDR3 protein is CASSPTRQNPYEQYF. CDR3 nucleotides: TGTGCCAGCAGCCCCACCCGGCAGAACCCCTACGAGCAGTACTTC.

This clonotype was counted many times. The chain is built from TRBV2 and TRBJ2-1, with a tentative D call TRBD2 (6 bases). Germline lookup yields CDR1 SNHLY and CDR2 FYNNEI. V lost 6 bases and J 6 bases, leaving 24 bases between the germline ends. This CDR3 contains 17 residues. The CDR3 nucleotides read TGTGCCAGCAGCCCTCTGGATGGGCGGGGAGCCTCCAATGAGCAGTTCTTC. As protein: CASSPLDGRGASNEQFF.

This chain links TRBV19 with TRBJ1-3; tentative D call: TRBD1 (5 bases). Germline V gene data show CDR1 as LNHDA and CDR2 as SQIVND (reference sequence). The CDR3 has 17 residues. The V and J ends lost 6 bases and 0 bases respectively, with 18 bases between them. Written as DNA, the CDR3 is TGTGCCAGTAGGCTAGACAGTTCCCTCCACTCTGGAAACACCATATATTTT. Its protein product is CASRLDSSLHSGNTIYF.